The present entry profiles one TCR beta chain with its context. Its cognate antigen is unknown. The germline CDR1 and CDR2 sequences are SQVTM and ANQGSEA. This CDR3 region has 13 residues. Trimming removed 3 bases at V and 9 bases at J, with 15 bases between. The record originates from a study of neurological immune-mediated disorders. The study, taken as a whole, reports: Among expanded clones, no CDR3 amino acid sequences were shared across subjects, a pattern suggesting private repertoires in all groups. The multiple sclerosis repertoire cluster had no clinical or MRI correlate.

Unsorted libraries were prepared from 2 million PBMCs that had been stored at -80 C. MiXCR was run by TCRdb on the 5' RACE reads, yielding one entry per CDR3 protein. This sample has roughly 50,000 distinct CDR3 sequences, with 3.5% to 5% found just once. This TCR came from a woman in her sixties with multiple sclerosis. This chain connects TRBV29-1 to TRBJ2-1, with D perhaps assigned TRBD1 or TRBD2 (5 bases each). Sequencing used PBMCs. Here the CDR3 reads CSVERQGVGEQFF. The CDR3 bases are TGCAGCGTTGAGCGTCAGGGAGTAGGTGAGCAGTTCTTC.